What follows is one T cell receptor (beta chain) and its context. TCRdb keeps only in-frame clones here, not all; method: immunoSEQ multiplex PCR. The data contain some 150,000 clones, roughly 76% of them singletons. The record originates from a study of blood T cell repertoires in COVID-19. Across the whole study: The cDNA or gDNA used as material had been derived from T cells, B-cell-depleted T cells, or PBMCs.

The TCR was taken from a woman in her forties or fifties with active or convalescent COVID-19. Material: peripheral blood.

The CDR3 coding sequence is TGTGCCAGCAGACTTACAGGGGCCTCCACCTTC. This translates into CASRLTGASTF. The chain combines TRBV28 with TRBJ1-2, with TRBD1 identical over 7 bases. The J segment lost 13 bases and the V segment lost 6 bases, leaving 8 bases of the junction unmatched. The CDR3 is made up of 11 amino acids. Germline values: CDR1 MDHEN, CDR2 SYDVKM.